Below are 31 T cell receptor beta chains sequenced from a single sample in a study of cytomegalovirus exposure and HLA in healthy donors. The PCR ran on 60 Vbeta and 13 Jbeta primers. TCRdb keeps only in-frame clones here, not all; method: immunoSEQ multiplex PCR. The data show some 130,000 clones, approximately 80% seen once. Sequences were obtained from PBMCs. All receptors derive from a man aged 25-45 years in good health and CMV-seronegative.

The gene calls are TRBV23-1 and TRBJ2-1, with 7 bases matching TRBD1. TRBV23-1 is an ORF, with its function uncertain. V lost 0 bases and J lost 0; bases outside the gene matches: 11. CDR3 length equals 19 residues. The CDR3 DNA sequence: TGCGCCAGCAGTCAATCTCCCTCAGTGACAGGGATCTCCTACAATGAGCAGTTCTTC. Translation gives CASSQSPSVTGISYNEQFF.

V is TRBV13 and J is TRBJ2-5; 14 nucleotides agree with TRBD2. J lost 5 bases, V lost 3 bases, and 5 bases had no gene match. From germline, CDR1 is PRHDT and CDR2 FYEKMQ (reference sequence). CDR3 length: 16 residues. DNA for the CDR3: TGTGCCAGCAGCTTGGGACTAGCGGGAGTTGTGGAGACCCAGTACTTC. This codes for CASSLGLAGVVETQYF.

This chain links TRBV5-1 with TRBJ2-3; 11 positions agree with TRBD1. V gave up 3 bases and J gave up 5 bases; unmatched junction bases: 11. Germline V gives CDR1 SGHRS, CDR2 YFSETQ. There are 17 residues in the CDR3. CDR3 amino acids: CASSWGPGQGGLDTQYF. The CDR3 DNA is TGCGCCAGCAGCTGGGGCCCGGGACAGGGGGGTCTAGATACGCAGTATTTT.

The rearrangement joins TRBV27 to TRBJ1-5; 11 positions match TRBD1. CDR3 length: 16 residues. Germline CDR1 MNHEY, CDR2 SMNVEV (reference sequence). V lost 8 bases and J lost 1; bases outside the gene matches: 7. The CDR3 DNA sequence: TGTGCCAGCGGACAGGGGGCTTCTCGAAGCAATCAGCCCCAGCATTTT. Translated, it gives CASGQGASRSNQPQHF.

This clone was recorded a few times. CDR3 DNA sequence: TGTGCCAGCAGTGAAGGTGCCGCCGGGAGTGAAAAACTGTTTTTT. It specifies CASSEGAAGSEKLFF. The V call is TRBV6-1, the J call TRBJ1-4; D uncertain. The V end lost 1 base, the J end lost 7 bases, and 13 bases lay between the germline ends. This CDR3 is built from 15 residues. Germline V gene data show CDR1 as MNHNS and CDR2 as SASEGT.

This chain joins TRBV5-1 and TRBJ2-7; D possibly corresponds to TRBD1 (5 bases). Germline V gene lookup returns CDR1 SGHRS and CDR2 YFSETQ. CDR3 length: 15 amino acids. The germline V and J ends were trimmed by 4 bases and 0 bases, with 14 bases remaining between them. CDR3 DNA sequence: TGCGCCAGCAGCCCGGACACAGTAAGCTCCTACGAGCAGTACTTC. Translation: CASSPDTVSSYEQYF.

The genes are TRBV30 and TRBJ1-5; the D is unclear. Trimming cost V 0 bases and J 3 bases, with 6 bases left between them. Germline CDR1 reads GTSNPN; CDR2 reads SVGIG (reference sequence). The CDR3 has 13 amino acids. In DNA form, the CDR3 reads TGTGCCTGGAGTGTCAGATACAATCAGCCCCAGCATTTT. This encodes CAWSVRYNQPQHF.

CDR3 DNA sequence: TGTGTGGGGGGGGAAGATAGCAATCAGCCCCAGCATTTT. Translating it yields CVGGEDSNQPQHF. This chain uses TRBV5-6 with TRBJ1-5; a possible D gene is TRBD1 (5 bases). Germline V gene sequence: CDR1 SGHDT, CDR2 YYEEEE. This CDR3 is built from 13 residues. Full variable domain (rest looked up from reference TRBV5-6 and TRBJ1-5): DAGVTQSPTHLIKTRGQQVTLRCSPKSGHDTVSWYQQALGQGPQFIFQYYEEEERQRGNFPDRFSGHQFPNYSSELNVNALLLGDSALYLCVGGEDSNQPQHFGDGTRLSIL.

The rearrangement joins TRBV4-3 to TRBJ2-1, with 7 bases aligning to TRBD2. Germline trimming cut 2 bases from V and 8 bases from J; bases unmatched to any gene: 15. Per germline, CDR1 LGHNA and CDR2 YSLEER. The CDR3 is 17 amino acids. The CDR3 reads CASSQSHWSGKGYEQFF. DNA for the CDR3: TGCGCCAGCAGCCAATCCCATTGGAGCGGGAAGGGTTATGAGCAGTTCTTC.

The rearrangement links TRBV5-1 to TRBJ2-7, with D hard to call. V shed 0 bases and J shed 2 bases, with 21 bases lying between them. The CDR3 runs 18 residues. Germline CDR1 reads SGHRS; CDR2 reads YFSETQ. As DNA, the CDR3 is TGCGCCAGCAGCTTGGTTTTTGATCTTCGTGACAAACCCTACGAGCAGTACTTC. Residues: CASSLVFDLRDKPYEQYF.

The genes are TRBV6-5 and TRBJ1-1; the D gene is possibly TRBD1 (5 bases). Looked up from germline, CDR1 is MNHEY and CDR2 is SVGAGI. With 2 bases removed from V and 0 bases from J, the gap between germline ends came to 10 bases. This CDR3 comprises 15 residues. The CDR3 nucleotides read TGTGCCAGCAGTTACCGGGAGGGGTTGAACACTGAAGCTTTCTTT. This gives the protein CASSYREGLNTEAFF.

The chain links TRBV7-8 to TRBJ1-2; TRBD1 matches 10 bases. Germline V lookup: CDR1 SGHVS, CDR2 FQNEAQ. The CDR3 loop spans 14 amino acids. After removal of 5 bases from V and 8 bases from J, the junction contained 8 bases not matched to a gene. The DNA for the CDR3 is TGTGCCAGCAGCGAGACCGGGACAGGGGAAGGCTACACCTTC. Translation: CASSETGTGEGYTF.

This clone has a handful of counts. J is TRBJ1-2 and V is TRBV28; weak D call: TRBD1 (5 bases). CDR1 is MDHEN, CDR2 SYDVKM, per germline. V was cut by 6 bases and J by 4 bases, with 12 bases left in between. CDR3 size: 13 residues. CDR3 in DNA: TGTGCCAGCAGGACGACAGACACCTATGGCTACACCTTC. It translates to CASRTTDTYGYTF.

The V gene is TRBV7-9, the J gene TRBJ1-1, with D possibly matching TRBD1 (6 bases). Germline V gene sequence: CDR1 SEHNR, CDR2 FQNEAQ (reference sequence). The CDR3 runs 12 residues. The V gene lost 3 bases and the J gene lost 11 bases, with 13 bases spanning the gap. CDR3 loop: CASSFVRDKAFF. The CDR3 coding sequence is TGTGCCAGCAGCTTTGTTAGGGACAAGGCTTTCTTT.

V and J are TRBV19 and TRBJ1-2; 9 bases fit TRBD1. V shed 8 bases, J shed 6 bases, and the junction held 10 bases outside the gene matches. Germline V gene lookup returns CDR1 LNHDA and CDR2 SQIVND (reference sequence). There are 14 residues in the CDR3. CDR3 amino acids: CASHSLDRGHGYTF. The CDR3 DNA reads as TGTGCCAGTCACAGCCTGGACAGGGGCCATGGCTACACCTTC. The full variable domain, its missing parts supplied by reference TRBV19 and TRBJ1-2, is DGGITQSPKYLFRKEGQNVTLSCEQNLNHDAMYWYRQDPGQGLRLIYYSQIVNDFQKGDIAEGYSVSREKKESFPLTVTSAQKNPTAFYLCASHSLDRGHGYTFGSGTRLTVV.

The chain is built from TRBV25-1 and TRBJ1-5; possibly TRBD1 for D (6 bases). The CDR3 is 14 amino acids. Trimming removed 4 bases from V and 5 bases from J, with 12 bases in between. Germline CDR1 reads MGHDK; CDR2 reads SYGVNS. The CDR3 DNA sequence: TGTGCCAGCAGTGTAACAGGGTCGGATCAGCCCCAGCATTTT. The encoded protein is CASSVTGSDQPQHF.

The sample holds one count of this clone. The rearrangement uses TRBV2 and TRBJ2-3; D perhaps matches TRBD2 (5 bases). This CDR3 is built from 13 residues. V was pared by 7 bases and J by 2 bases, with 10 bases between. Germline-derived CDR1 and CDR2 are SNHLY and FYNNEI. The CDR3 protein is CASKRAHTDTQYF. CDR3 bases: TGTGCCAGCAAGAGGGCGCACACAGATACGCAGTATTTT.

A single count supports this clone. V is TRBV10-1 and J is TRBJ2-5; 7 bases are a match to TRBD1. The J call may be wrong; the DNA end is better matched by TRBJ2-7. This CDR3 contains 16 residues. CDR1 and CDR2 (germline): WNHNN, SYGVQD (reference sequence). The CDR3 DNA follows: TGCGCCAGCAGCGCACGAAGGGACAGCCGAACCTACGAGCAGTACTTC. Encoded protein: CASSARRDSRTYEQYF.

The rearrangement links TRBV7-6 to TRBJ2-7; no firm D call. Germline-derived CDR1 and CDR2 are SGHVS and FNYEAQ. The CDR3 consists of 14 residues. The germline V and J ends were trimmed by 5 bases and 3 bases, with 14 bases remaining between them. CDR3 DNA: TGTGCCAGCAGCCTCGATGGGCCAAGCTACGAGCAGTACTTC. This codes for CASSLDGPSYEQYF.

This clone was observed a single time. CDR3 loop: CASSLGAGTYNEQFF. In DNA, the CDR3 is TGTGCCAGCAGCTTAGGGGCAGGGACTTACAATGAGCAGTTCTTC. The V call is TRBV11-2, the J call TRBJ2-1, with D possibly matching TRBD2 (6 bases). This CDR3 is built from 15 residues. V lost 1 base to trimming and J lost 4 bases, with 11 bases between them. Germline lookup yields CDR1 SGHAT and CDR2 FQNNGV.

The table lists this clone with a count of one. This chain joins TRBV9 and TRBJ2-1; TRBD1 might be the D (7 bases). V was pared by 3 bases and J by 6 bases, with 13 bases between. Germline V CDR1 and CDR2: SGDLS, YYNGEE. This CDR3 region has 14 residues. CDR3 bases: TGTGCCAGCAGCGAGGGGGCGGGGCCCAATGAGCAGTTCTTC. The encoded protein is CASSEGAGPNEQFF.

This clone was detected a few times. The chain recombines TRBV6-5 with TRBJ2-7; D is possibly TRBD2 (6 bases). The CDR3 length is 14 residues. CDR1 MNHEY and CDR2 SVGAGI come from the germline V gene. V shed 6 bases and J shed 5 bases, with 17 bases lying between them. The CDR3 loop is CASRPVGLGDEQYF. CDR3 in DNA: TGTGCCAGCAGACCCGTGGGACTCGGGGACGAGCAGTACTTC.

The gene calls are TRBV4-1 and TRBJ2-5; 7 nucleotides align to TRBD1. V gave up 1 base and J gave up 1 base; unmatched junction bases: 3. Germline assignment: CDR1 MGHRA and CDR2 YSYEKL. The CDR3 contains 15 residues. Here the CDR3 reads CASSQGGTVQETQYF. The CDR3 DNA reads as TGCGCCAGCAGCCAAGGAGGGACAGTCCAAGAGACCCAGTACTTC.

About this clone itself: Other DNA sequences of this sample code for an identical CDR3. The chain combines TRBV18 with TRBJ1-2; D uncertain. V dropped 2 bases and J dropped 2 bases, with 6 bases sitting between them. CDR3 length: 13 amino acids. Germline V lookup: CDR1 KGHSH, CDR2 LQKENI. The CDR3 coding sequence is TGTGCCAGCTCACCAACAGAGAACTATGGCTACACCTTC. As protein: CASSPTENYGYTF. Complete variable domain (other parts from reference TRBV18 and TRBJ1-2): NAGVMQNPRHLVRRRGQEARLRCSPMKGHSHVYWYRQLPEEGLKFMVYLQKENIIDESGMPKERFSAEFPKEGPSILRIQQVVRGDSAAYFCASSPTENYGYTFGSGTRLTVV.

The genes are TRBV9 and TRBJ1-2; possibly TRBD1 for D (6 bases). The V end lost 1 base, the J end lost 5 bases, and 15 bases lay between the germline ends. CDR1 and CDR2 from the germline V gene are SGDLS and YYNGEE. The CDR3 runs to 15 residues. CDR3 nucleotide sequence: TGTGCCAGCAGCGTACGAGGGGGGGCAACTTATGGCTACACCTTC. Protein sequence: CASSVRGGATYGYTF.

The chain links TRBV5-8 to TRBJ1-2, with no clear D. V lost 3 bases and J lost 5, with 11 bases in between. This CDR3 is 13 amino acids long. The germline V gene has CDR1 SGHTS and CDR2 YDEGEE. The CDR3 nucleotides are TGTGCCAGCAGCTGGGCTTTGATTTATGGCTACACCTTC. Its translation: CASSWALIYGYTF. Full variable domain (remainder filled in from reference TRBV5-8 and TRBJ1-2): EAGVTQSPTHLIKTRGQQATLRCSPISGHTSVYWYQQALGLGLQFLLWYDEGEERNRGNFPPRFSGRQFPNYSSELNVNALELEDSALYLCASSWALIYGYTFGSGTRLTVV.

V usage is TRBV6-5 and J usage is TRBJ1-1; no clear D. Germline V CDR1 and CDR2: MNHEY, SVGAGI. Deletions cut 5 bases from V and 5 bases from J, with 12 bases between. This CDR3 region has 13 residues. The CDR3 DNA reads TGTGCCAGCAGTGAGAGGGTAGGGACTGAAGCTTTCTTT. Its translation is CASSERVGTEAFF.

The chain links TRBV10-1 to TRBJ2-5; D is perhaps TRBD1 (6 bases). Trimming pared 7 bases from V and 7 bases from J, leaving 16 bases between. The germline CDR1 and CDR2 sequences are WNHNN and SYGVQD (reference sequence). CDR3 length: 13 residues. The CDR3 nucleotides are TGCGCCAGCACCGACAGGCCCAAGGGGACCCAGTACTTC. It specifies CASTDRPKGTQYF.

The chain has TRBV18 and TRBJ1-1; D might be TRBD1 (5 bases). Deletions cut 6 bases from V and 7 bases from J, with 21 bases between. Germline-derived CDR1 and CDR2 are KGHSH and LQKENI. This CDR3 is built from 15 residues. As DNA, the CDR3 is TGTGCCAGCTCGCGGACCGGGGCCGGGGGAAGTGAAGCTTTCTTT. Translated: CASSRTGAGGSEAFF. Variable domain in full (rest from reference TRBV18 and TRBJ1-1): NAGVMQNPRHLVRRRGQEARLRCSPMKGHSHVYWYRQLPEEGLKFMVYLQKENIIDESGMPKERFSAEFPKEGPSILRIQQVVRGDSAAYFCASSRTGAGGSEAFFGQGTRLTVV.

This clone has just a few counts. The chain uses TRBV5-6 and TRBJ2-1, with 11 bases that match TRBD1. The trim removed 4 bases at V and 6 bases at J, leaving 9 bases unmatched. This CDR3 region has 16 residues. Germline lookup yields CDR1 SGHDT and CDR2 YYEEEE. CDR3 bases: TGTGCCAGCAGCGGATCCGGGACAGGGGGTTCCAATGAGCAGTTCTTC. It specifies CASSGSGTGGSNEQFF.

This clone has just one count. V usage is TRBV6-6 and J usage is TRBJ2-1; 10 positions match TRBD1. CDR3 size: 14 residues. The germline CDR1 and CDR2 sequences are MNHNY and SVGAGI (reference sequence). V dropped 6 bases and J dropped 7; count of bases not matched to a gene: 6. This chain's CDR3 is CASRTGQGRNEQFF. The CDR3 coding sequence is TGTGCCAGCAGGACGGGACAGGGGAGGAATGAGCAGTTCTTC.